The clone carrying this T cell receptor beta chain occurred a few times. Its antigen remains unknown. Trimming took off 1 base at V and 2 bases at J, with 9 bases between the two ends. Germline CDR1 and CDR2: MGHRA and YSYEKL. This CDR3 has 15 residues. TCRdb re-analysed the 5' RACE reads in MiXCR, keeping a single row per CDR3 protein. The data show some 340,000 distinct CDR3 sequences, 14% to 15% seen once. The data stem from a study of CD8 T cells in ankylosing spondylitis. Whole-study results and caveats: Characteristic of ankylosing spondylitis blood, it appeared, was a TCR beta motif comprising roughly 8 highly homologous variants. Peripheral blood held disease-linked clones only at relatively low frequency, and these were CD8+. Certain motif variants had earlier appeared in reactive arthritis synovial fluid and blood. Disease-linked clones were reportedly significantly enriched in matched ankylosing spondylitis synovial fluid.

This receptor was taken from a male donor with ankylosing spondylitis or in good health (not recorded which). The chain employs TRBV4-1 and TRBJ2-1, with D hard to call. Input material: blood, either unsorted or a sorted T cell fraction (not recorded which). In nucleotides, the CDR3 is TGCGCCAGCAGCCAAGCCACAGCTGCCTACAATGAGCAGTTCTTC. Translating gives CASSQATAAYNEQFF.